This T cell receptor (beta chain) was identified in a study of blood T cell repertoires in COVID-19. V was pared by 7 bases and J by 4 bases, with 4 bases of the junction left unmatched. Germline CDR1 reads MDHEN; CDR2 reads SYDVKM. The CDR3 is made up of 12 amino acids. The protocol was immunoSEQ multiplex PCR, while the TCRdb copy is restricted to in-frame clones and leaves out a portion. The repertoire holds fewer than 350,000 clones, with about nine tenths as singletons. Input material: PBMCs or T cells enriched from blood (not recorded which). V usage is TRBV28 and J usage is TRBJ2-7; 7 bases are a match to TRBD1. This sequence originates from a man aged 55 to 70 who had recovered from COVID-19. CDR3 sequence reads: CASTKQGYEQYF. CDR3 coding DNA: TGTGCCAGCACCAAACAGGGGTACGAGCAGTACTTC.